This is a list of T cell receptor beta chains from one sample in a study of cytomegalovirus exposure and HLA in healthy donors. Clones were read by immunoSEQ multiplex PCR, and TCRdb kept only the in-frame ones, dropping some. The top ten hold around 5.5% of the sample, which has some 210,000 clones, approximately 87% seen once. The material sequenced was PBMCs. The origin of the receptors is a woman between 18 and 29 years old in good health and CMV-seronegative. CDR3s include the opening cysteine and the closing phenylalanine or tryptophan. D genes are given only for firm matches. Rows may omit the clone size; those that give it use once, few, many or a size class.

TRBV15	TRBD1	TRBJ1-5	.	TGTGCCACCAGCAGAGAGGGGACAGGGCTTCCCAATCAGCCCCAGCATTTT	CATSREGTGLPNQPQHF
TRBV30	.	TRBJ2-2	.	TGTGCCTGGAGCCTACAGAACACCGGGGAGCTGTTTTTT	CAWSLQNTGELFF
TRBV30	.	TRBJ1-3	many	TGTGCCTGGAGTGGCGCAGGGTTTGGAAACACCATATATTTT	CAWSGAGFGNTIYF
TRBV29-1	.	TRBJ2-7	few	TGCAGCGTCGTAGGGGGGAACTACGAGCAGTACTTC	CSVVGGNYEQYF
TRBV19	TRBD2	TRBJ2-1	.	TGTGCCAGTAGTATCGGGACTAGCGTCTCCTACAATGAGCAGTTCTTC	CASSIGTSVSYNEQFF
TRBV6-5	.	TRBJ1-2	.	TGTGCCAGCAGTCCCGAAGGGAGGGAGGGTCGCTACACCTTC	CASSPEGREGRYTF
TRBV2	.	TRBJ2-5	.	TGTGCCAGCAGTGAAGGACTGTCGGGGGAGACCCAGTACTTC	CASSEGLSGETQYF
TRBV4-1	.	TRBJ1-1	.	TGCGCCAGCAGCCAAGCTTCCCGGCGGGAAGCAGCTTTCTTT	CASSQASRREAAFF
TRBV7-9	.	TRBJ1-3	.	TGTGCCAGCAGCTTAGATACGGACTACGGAAACACCATATATTTT	CASSLDTDYGNTIYF
TRBV6-1	TRBD1	TRBJ1-5	once	TGTGCCAGCAGGGACAGGGGCAATCAGCCCCAGCATTTT	CASRDRGNQPQHF
TRBV18	.	TRBJ2-1	.	TGTGCCAGCTCACCCTTTAAGGGGGGCTATGAGCAGTTCTTC	CASSPFKGGYEQFF
TRBV30	.	TRBJ2-5	.	TGTGCCTGGAGTGCGGGCTTACTCGGGCAAGAGACCCAGTACTTC	CAWSAGLLGQETQYF
TRBV5-1	TRBD1	TRBJ1-2	.	TGCGCCAGTAGCCCAGGGGGGAACTATGGCTACACCTTC	CASSPGGNYGYTF
TRBV18	TRBD1	TRBJ2-1	.	TGTGCCAGCTCACCAATGGTAGGGACAGGGACATACAATGAGCAGTTCTTC	CASSPMVGTGTYNEQFF
TRBV10-3	.	TRBJ2-7	once	TGTGCCATCAGTGAAGGGTTCCACGAGCAGTACTTC	CAISEGFHEQYF
TRBV4-1	TRBD1	TRBJ1-5	.	TGCGCCAGCAGCCACGCTGCGACAGGGTTCCAAGGTCAGCCCCAGCATTTT	CASSHAATGFQGQPQHF
TRBV11-2	.	TRBJ1-2	.	TGTGCCAGCAGCTTAGATCCGGGACGTGGCTACACCTTC	CASSLDPGRGYTF
TRBV15	TRBD1	TRBJ2-7	.	TGTGCCACCAGCAGAGGGGACCAGGGGGCTGGCGAGCAGTACTTC	CATSRGDQGAGEQYF
TRBV6-5	TRBD1	TRBJ1-5	.	TGTGCCAGCAGTTGGGACAGGGCTCAGCCCCAGCATTTT	CASSWDRAQPQHF
TRBV11-1	.	TRBJ2-3	.	TGTGCCAGCAGCACGGGGACTAGCACAGATACGCAGTATTTT	CASSTGTSTDTQYF
TRBV5-1	TRBD2	TRBJ2-7	few	TGCGCCAGCGAAGCGGGAGAGGTTTACGAGCAGTACTTC	CASEAGEVYEQYF
TRBV19	.	TRBJ1-5	.	TGTGCCAGTAGTATAGGGGGAGAGCCCCAGCATTTT	CASSIGGEPQHF
TRBV9	.	TRBJ1-3	.	TGTGCCAGCACGGCGGGACACGCTGGAAACACCATATATTTT	CASTAGHAGNTIYF
TRBV27	.	TRBJ2-1	once	TGTGCCAGCAGTAAACTCCTTAGCCCCCGCTCCTACAATGAGCAGTTCTTC	CASSKLLSPRSYNEQFF
TRBV10-1	TRBD2	TRBJ2-1	.	TGCGCCAGCAGAGCGAGGGGGCCTAGCGGGAACAATGAGCAGTTCTTC	CASRARGPSGNNEQFF
TRBV14	.	TRBJ1-1	.	TGTGCCAGCAGCCAATTCGGGGGCACTGAAGCTTTCTTT	CASSQFGGTEAFF
TRBV7-8	TRBD1	TRBJ1-1	.	TGTGCCAGCAGCCCTCGGGCAGGGGGCCTGAACACTGAAGCTTTCTTT	CASSPRAGGLNTEAFF